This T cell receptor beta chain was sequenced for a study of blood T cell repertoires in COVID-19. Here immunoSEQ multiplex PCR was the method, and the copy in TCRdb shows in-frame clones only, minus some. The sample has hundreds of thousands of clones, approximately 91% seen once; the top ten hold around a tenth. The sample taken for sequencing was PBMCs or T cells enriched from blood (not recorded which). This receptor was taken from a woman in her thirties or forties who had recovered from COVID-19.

The DNA for the CDR3 is TGCGCCAGCAGTGAGTCGAATCCAGGGCGGGGGCGGAACACCGGGGAGCTGTTTTTT. Its protein product is CASSESNPGRGRNTGELFF. The chain is built from TRBV10-1 and TRBJ2-2; D may be TRBD2 (7 bases). Germline CDR1 and CDR2: WNHNN and SYGVQD (reference sequence). There are 19 residues in the CDR3. Trimming stripped 0 bases from V and 1 base from J, with 18 bases between.